This TCR beta chain was sequenced during a study of cytomegalovirus exposure and HLA in healthy donors. With regard to this clone: Its target is not known.

The primer mix had 60 Vbeta and 13 Jbeta primers. Produced via immunoSEQ multiplex PCR; TCRdb's table is partial and in-frame only. The sample consists of some 100,000 clones, approximately 81% of them appearing once. V was trimmed by 0 bases and J by 5 bases, leaving 16 bases between them. Germline V gives CDR1 SGDLS, CDR2 YYNGEE. This CDR3 contains 16 residues. Study results and caveats: When a later analysis was performed, an Asian-associated ancestry cluster reportedly had fewer N-insertions than the approximately 680-donor mean.

The sequence came from a female donor in good health and CMV-seropositive. The chain recombines TRBV9 with TRBJ2-3; the D is unclear. Sequencing input: PBMCs. Here the CDR3 DNA reads TGTGCCAGCAGCGTAGATGACGCCCGGAGAAGAGATACGCAGTATTTT. Protein: CASSVDDARRRDTQYF.